This is a list of T cell receptor beta chains from one sample in a study of CD8 T cells in Susac syndrome. Using its own MiXCR run on the immunoSEQ multiplex PCR reads, TCRdb lists one record per CDR3 protein. The sample has hundreds of thousands of distinct CDR3 sequences, around 93% seen once. The sequenced material came from CD4+ T cells from PBMCs. The origin of the receptors is a human donor with Susac syndrome. Both conserved end residues are part of each CDR3. The D gene is left open where the match is weak. Where a row states a size, it is once, few, many or the class of an expanded clone; other rows omit it.

clone_size,j_call,d_call,cdr3_length,v_call,cdr3_nt,cdr3_aa
-,TRBJ1-1,-,9,TRBV29-1,TGCAGCGTTAACAAAGAAGCTTTCTTT,CSVNKEAFF
-,TRBJ2-3,-,14,TRBV6-1,TGTGCCAGCAGTGCGATGTCTAGCACAGATACGCAGTATTTT,CASSAMSSTDTQYF
-,TRBJ1-3,TRBD1,18,TRBV7-2,TGTGCCAGCAGCTTTGGCGACAGGGGGGCCATCTCTGGAAACACCATATATTTT,CASSFGDRGAISGNTIYF
-,TRBJ1-6,-,14,TRBV12-3/TRBV12-4,TGTGCCAGCAGTTTACTCCAATTTCGATCACCCCTCCACTTT,CASSLLQFRSPLHF
-,TRBJ2-2,-,16,TRBV6-2/TRBV6-3,TGTGCCAGCAGACCAACCAAGATCAAGAACACCGGGGAGCTGTTTTTT,CASRPTKIKNTGELFF
once,TRBJ2-7,TRBD2,15,TRBV24-1,TGTGCCACCAATTCTAGCGGGGGGACCTCCTACGAGCAGTACTTC,CATNSSGGTSYEQYF
-,TRBJ1-4,-,14,TRBV20-1,TGCAGTGCTAGTTGGGGTTCGTCTAATGAAAAACTGTTTTTT,CSASWGSSNEKLFF
-,TRBJ2-3,-,15,TRBV3-1,TGTGCCAGCAGCCAACCGGGACCCAGCACAGATACGCAGTATTTT,CASSQPGPSTDTQYF
-,TRBJ1-1,-,16,TRBV27,TGTGCCAGCAGTTTATCCCAGGGCCTTATGAACACTGAAGCTTTCTTT,CASSLSQGLMNTEAFF
-,TRBJ1-2,-,12,TRBV29-1,TGCAGCGTTGATACACAGGTGTCTGGCTACACCTTC,CSVDTQVSGYTF
-,TRBJ1-5,-,13,TRBV20-1,TGCAGTGCTAGGAGCAGTCGCAATCAGCCCCAGCATTTT,CSARSSRNQPQHF
-,TRBJ1-1,-,14,TRBV6-5,TGTGCCAGCAGTTACTCTAGCGGGGACACTGAAGCTTTCTTT,CASSYSSGDTEAFF
-,TRBJ1-4,TRBD1,16,TRBV5-1,TGCGCCAGCAGCCCAGGGGGGCCCCCAACTAATGAAAAACTGTTTTTT,CASSPGGPPTNEKLFF
-,TRBJ2-6,-,18,TRBV6-2/TRBV6-3,TGTGCCAGCAGTTGGCCCGTGGGACCGTCTTCTGGGGCCAACGTCCTGACTTTC,CASSWPVGPSSGANVLTF
-,TRBJ2-3,-,12,TRBV30,TGTGCCTGGAGGCGACTCGGGGATACGCAGTATTTT,CAWRRLGDTQYF
once,TRBJ1-6,-,14,TRBV27,TGTGCCAGCAGGCTAGAAGGTTCTGGTTCACCCCTCCACTTT,CASRLEGSGSPLHF
-,TRBJ2-3,TRBD2,19,TRBV7-2,TGTGCCAGCAGCTCTTCCCCGGGACTAGAACCTAGGCACGGAGATACGCAGTATTTT,CASSSSPGLEPRHGDTQYF
few,TRBJ2-7,-,14,TRBV6-4,TGTGCCAGCAGTGAGGACAGCCTCTCCTACGAGCAGTACTTC,CASSEDSLSYEQYF
-,TRBJ1-5,TRBD1,20,TRBV19,TGTGCCAGTAGTATAGATTCCCGAACCCGACAGGGTCACCTCAATCAGCCCCAGCATTTT,CASSIDSRTRQGHLNQPQHF
-,TRBJ2-4,TRBD1,12,TRBV2,TGTGCCAGCAGAGACCAGGGGGACATTCAGTACTTC,CASRDQGDIQYF
-,TRBJ2-3,-,14,TRBV7-9,TGTGCCAGCAGCCTGGGAAGGTTAGGCAATACGCAGTATTTT,CASSLGRLGNTQYF
-,TRBJ2-3,-,15,TRBV5-4,TGTGCCAGCAGCTTAGGTATTTGGCCCACAGATACGCAGTATTTT,CASSLGIWPTDTQYF
-,TRBJ1-5,-,16,TRBV5-6,TGTGCCAGCAGCTTGGGCGGGTCAGGGGAGGCTCAGCCCCAGCATTTT,CASSLGGSGEAQPQHF
once,TRBJ2-5,-,13,TRBV12-3/TRBV12-4,TGTGCCAGCAGTAGGGACGAAAGGGGGACCCAGTACTTC,CASSRDERGTQYF
-,TRBJ2-3,-,15,TRBV7-8,TGTGCCAGCAGCCCCGCCATGATGCCCACAGATACGCAGTATTTT,CASSPAMMPTDTQYF
-,TRBJ1-3,-,15,TRBV7-3,TGTGCCAGCAGCCTCGGGGGGGCCTCTGGAAACACCATATATTTT,CASSLGGASGNTIYF
-,TRBJ1-1,-,15,TRBV9,TGTGCCAGCAGCGCCCTGGGACAACAGAACACTGAAGCTTTCTTT,CASSALGQQNTEAFF
-,TRBJ1-2,-,11,TRBV24-1,TGTGCCACCAGTGATACCTATGGCTACACCTTC,CATSDTYGYTF
-,TRBJ2-1,TRBD1,16,TRBV10-3,TGTGCCATCAGTGAAAGGAAGAGACAGGGCAAAAATGAGCAGTTCTTC,CAISERKRQGKNEQFF
-,TRBJ2-7,TRBD1,14,TRBV19,TGTGCCAGTAGTATGCCGGGACAGGGCTACGAGCAGTACTTC,CASSMPGQGYEQYF
-,TRBJ1-2,-,16,TRBV20-1,TGCAGTGCTAGAGGGGGAACGGGGGGCCCTGACTATGGCTACACCTTC,CSARGGTGGPDYGYTF
-,TRBJ1-2,-,12,TRBV20-1,TGCAGTGCTACATCAGGACCCCATGGCTACACCTTC,CSATSGPHGYTF
-,TRBJ2-1,TRBD2,15,TRBV3-1,TGTGCCAGCAGTGGGACTAGACCGAGCTACAATGAGCAGTTCTTC,CASSGTRPSYNEQFF
once,TRBJ2-7,TRBD1,16,TRBV18,TGTGCCAGCTCACCACGAGAGGAGACAGGGGTCTACGAGCAGTACTTC,CASSPREETGVYEQYF
-,TRBJ2-7,TRBD1,15,TRBV4-3,TGCGCCAGCAGCCATGACGGGACAGGGTATGGCGAGCAGTACTTC,CASSHDGTGYGEQYF
-,TRBJ2-4,TRBD2,15,TRBV20-1,TGCAGTGCTTCTAGCGGGGGGATGGGCAAAAACATTCAGTACTTC,CSASSGGMGKNIQYF
-,TRBJ2-1,-,14,TRBV12-3/TRBV12-4,TGTGCCAGCAGTTTAGGGGGGGCGGACAATGAGCAGTTCTTC,CASSLGGADNEQFF
-,TRBJ1-1,TRBD1,21,TRBV20-1,TGCAGTGCTAGAGATGAGAACCCGCTCGACAGGGGCCCGGGGAAGAGTACTGAAGCTTTCTTT,CSARDENPLDRGPGKSTEAFF
-,TRBJ1-2,TRBD1,15,TRBV20-1,TGCAGTGCTCCCCTCAGCCGGACAGGGGAGTATGGCTACACCTTC,CSAPLSRTGEYGYTF
-,TRBJ2-3,-,14,TRBV29-1,TGCAGCGTTACCGGGACACCTAGCACAGATACGCAGTATTTT,CSVTGTPSTDTQYF
-,TRBJ1-1,TRBD1,15,TRBV27,TGTGCCAGCAGCCCCCGACAGGGAAAGGGCACTGAAGCTTTCTTT,CASSPRQGKGTEAFF
once,TRBJ2-1,TRBD2,15,TRBV5-4,TGTGCCAGCAGCTTGGCGGAGCGGGGGGGGCGGGAGCAGTTCTTC,CASSLAERGGREQFF